This T cell receptor (beta chain) was identified in a study of Graves' ophthalmopathy and Graves' hyperthyroidism. Broader study findings: Most thyroid-expanded clonotypes exceeding 0.001 frequency were also found in blood. Sensitivity reached about 70% and specificity about 72% when the model predicted ophthalmopathy progression.

The CDR3 runs 15 residues. The ends were cut back, 6 bases at V and 1 base at J, with 15 bases in the middle. Germline CDR1 DFQATT, CDR2 SNEGSKA (reference sequence). Uncontrolled infections, pregnancy, lactation or other autoimmune diseases led to patient exclusion. The diagnosis combined clinical symptoms, thyroxine, TRAb, thyroid ultrasound and orbital computed tomography scans. The sequenced template was RNA, covering the TCR beta CDR3 region. An initial RT-PCR round employing HTBI primers preceded a second-round multiplex PCR. TCRdb reprocessed the multiplex PCR reads with MiXCR, giving one entry per CDR3 protein. Of around 51,000 distinct CDR3 sequences in the sample, under 55% were seen once. This clonotype was observed many times. The antigen is not known.

V usage is TRBV20-1 and J usage is TRBJ2-2; D perhaps matches TRBD1 (6 bases). The clonotype was recovered from an adult man with Graves' ophthalmopathy. What was sequenced was peripheral blood. As DNA, the CDR3 is TGCAGTGCCAATACAGGGATCCAGAACACCGGGGAGCTGTTTTTT. This encodes CSANTGIQNTGELFF.